This record concerns one T cell receptor (beta chain) sequence. Its antigen is unidentified. This specimen belongs to a study of cytomegalovirus exposure and HLA in healthy donors. Findings of the study overall: In a later analysis, at a false discovery rate of 0.05, roughly 17,000 TCR beta sequences were associated with HLA alleles. Most TCR sequences were uncommon, yet certain public TCRs appeared in many donors.

13 Jbeta primers and 60 Vbeta primers were used for the PCR. Method: immunoSEQ multiplex PCR; TCRdb's copy keeps in-frame clones and lacks some. The sample carries about 83,000 clones, around 78% recorded once. Trimming cost V 7 bases and J 3 bases; bases outside gene matches: 3. The length of the CDR3 is 14 residues. Germline V gene sequence: CDR1 MNHNS, CDR2 SASEGT. The TCR originated in a man aged 18 to 30 in good health and CMV-seropositive. V and J are TRBV6-1 and TRBJ2-3; the match to TRBD2 covers 11 bases. Specimen: PBMCs. In nucleotides, the CDR3 is TGTGCCAGCATCCGGACTAGCGGGACAGATACGCAGTATTTT. Residues: CASIRTSGTDTQYF.